This TCR beta chain is drawn from a study of siplizumab effects on memory and regulatory T cells. Only in-frame clones appear in the TCRdb table, and some are missing; sequencing was by immunoSEQ multiplex PCR. The sample lists fewer than 100,000 clones, roughly 94% occurring once. Study outcomes and limitations: Alloreactive clones mapping to unstimulated subsets formed only a minor fraction. Proliferating Tregs in siplizumab cultures were never verified as suppressive. Significant reduction of alloreactive sequences traceable to unstimulated CD4+ memory cells was observed with siplizumab. Apparently more diverse than memory cells, naive T cells also seemed major alloresponse contributors.

Regarding this clone: Its antigen is unidentified.

Germline V gene lookup returns CDR1 MDHEN and CDR2 SYDVKM. Trimming took 3 bases from V and 14 from J, leaving 13 bases between them. This CDR3 has 11 residues. The V gene is TRBV28, the J gene TRBJ1-2; possible D gene TRBD1, 6 bases. The sequence derives from a human donor in good health. What was sequenced was CD8+ T cells sorted from blood. The CDR3 is CASSFTGAETF. The CDR3 coding sequence is TGTGCCAGCAGTTTTACGGGGGCTGAGACCTTC.